Each of the 4 T cell receptor beta chains below was sequenced from the same sample in a study of blood T cells in healthy people across ages. A second PCR, run for 7 to 11 cycles, used a sample-barcoded 5' primer plus a J-beta primer mix. One entry per CDR3 protein results from TCRdb running MiXCR on the 5' RACE reads. The sample lists some 1.8 million distinct CDR3 sequences, roughly 43% occurring once. Sequenced sample: blood. These TCRs come from a human donor in good health.

Concerning this clonotype: The germline gene is not matched at one end of the junction; a read error may be the cause. The chain has TRBV15 and TRBJ1-2; TRBD1 might be the D (5 bases). Germline CDR1 is LNHNV and CDR2 is YYDKDF (reference sequence). The CDR3 is made up of 15 amino acids. The CDR3, as DNA: TGTGCCACCGGCAGAACCCTCACAGGTATCCCTGGCTACACCTTC. Its protein product is CATGRTLTGIPGYTF.

V gene TRBV6-5 combines with J gene TRBJ2-2, with D uncertain. In germline, CDR1 is MNHEY, CDR2 SVGAGI. V lost 0 bases to trimming and J lost 6 bases, with 8 bases between them. The CDR3 is 14 amino acids. The CDR3 coding sequence is TGTGCCAGCAGTTACTCCCTGGCCCCCGGGGAGCTGTTTTTT. Amino acids: CASSYSLAPGELFF.

This clonotype was found a few times. The gene calls are TRBV5-1 and TRBJ2-7; D is unresolved. V lost 0 bases, J lost 0 bases, and 7 bases lay in between. CDR1 and CDR2 from the germline V gene are SGHRS and YFSETQ. CDR3 length equals 14 residues. CDR3 sequence (DNA): TGCGCCAGCAGCTTGGCCGAAAACTCCTACGAGCAGTACTTC. This gives the protein CASSLAENSYEQYF.

This clonotype came up a few times. The chain links TRBV27 to TRBJ2-7; the D gene is possibly TRBD2 (5 bases). Germline CDR1 MNHEY, CDR2 SMNVEV (reference sequence). The CDR3 contains 12 residues. V shed 8 bases and J shed 6 bases, with 14 bases lying between them. CDR3 sequence reads: CASAIGRGEQYF. CDR3 coding DNA: TGTGCCAGCGCCATCGGACGGGGCGAGCAGTACTTC.